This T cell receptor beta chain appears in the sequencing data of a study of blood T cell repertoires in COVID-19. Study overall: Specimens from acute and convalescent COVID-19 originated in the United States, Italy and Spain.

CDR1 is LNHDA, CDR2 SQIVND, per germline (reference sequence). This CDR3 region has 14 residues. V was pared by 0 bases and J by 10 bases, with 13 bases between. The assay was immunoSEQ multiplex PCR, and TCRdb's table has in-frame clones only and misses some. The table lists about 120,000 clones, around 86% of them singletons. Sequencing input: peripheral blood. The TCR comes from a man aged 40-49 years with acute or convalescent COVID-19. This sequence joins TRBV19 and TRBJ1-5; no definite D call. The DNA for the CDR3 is TGTGCCAGTAGTATAGACAGTTCCTTCTTACCCCAGCATTTT. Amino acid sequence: CASSIDSSFLPQHF.